This T cell receptor beta chain came from a study of blood T cell repertoires in COVID-19. There are 17 residues in the CDR3. TCRdb's table, derived via immunoSEQ multiplex PCR, lists solely in-frame clones and lacks some. Of fewer than 250,000 clones detected, 85% to 90% appear once; the ten largest clones hold over 13%. Enrolled through a virtual design, the participants were between roughly 18 and 89 years of age and came from some 26 US areas. Participants' own reports of clinical history determined their cohort assignment. The sample consisted of PBMCs or T cells enriched from blood (not recorded which). This clonotype originated in a man aged 25-45 years who had been exposed to COVID-19. The rearrangement uses TRBV12-2 and TRBJ2-5; the table assigns TRBD2, which was not confirmed against the DNA. TRBV12-2 is a known pseudogene. CDR3 loop: CASRLAVGLAGVETQYF. DNA of the CDR3: TGTGCAAGTCGCTTAGCGGTCGGACTAGCGGGGGTAGAGACCCAGTACTTC.